This T cell receptor beta chain comes out of a study of cytomegalovirus exposure and HLA in healthy donors. General study points: A later analysis associated roughly 15,000 TCR beta sequences with HLA alleles at a 0.05 false discovery rate. Being indistinguishable, some V segments were excluded, TRBV6-2 and TRBV6-3 among them.

Germline CDR1 reads SGHRS; CDR2 reads YFSETQ. The CDR3 contains 16 residues. The germline V and J ends were trimmed by 3 bases and 0 bases, with 15 bases remaining between them. A note on this clone: Its antigen is unknown.

PCR primers comprised 60 Vbeta and 13 Jbeta primers. Method: immunoSEQ multiplex PCR; TCRdb's copy keeps in-frame clones and lacks some. Found here are 75,000 to 100,000 clones, about three quarters of them singletons; the top ten hold less than 4.5%. Among the donors, all were healthy bone marrow donors. At sampling all donors were nominally healthy, likely with unrecorded immune exposures. The chain combines TRBV5-1 with TRBJ1-1; D gene ambiguous. Sequenced sample: PBMCs. The origin of this receptor is a man aged 40-49 years in good health and CMV-seronegative. As DNA, the CDR3 is TGCGCCAGCAGCTCTTTATCGACATATATGAACACTGAAGCTTTCTTT. This translates into CASSSLSTYMNTEAFF.